Below are 31 T cell receptor beta chains sequenced from a single sample in a study of sequential checkpoint blockade in melanoma. Documented treatment: randomized to nivolumab then ipilimumab (arm A) or the reverse (arm B). Assay: immunoSEQ multiplex PCR; the TCRdb copy retains only in-frame clones and omits some. The sample carries roughly 20,000 clones, roughly two thirds recorded once. The material sequenced was tumor tissue (inferred from file names), taken from a patient given nivolumab and ipilimumab in sequence. The receptor source for this set is a human donor with melanoma.

The chain combines TRBV14 with TRBJ2-1; 12 bases map to TRBD2. The CDR3 covers 17 residues. CDR1 is SGHDN and CDR2 is FVKESK in the germline V gene. The V gene end was trimmed by 2 bases and the J gene end by 10 bases; junction bases not matched to a gene: 12. This CDR3 reads CASSQQLGLAGLREQFF. The CDR3 bases are TGTGCCAGCAGCCAACAACTCGGACTAGCGGGGCTAAGGGAGCAGTTCTTC.

This rearrangement joins TRBV11-3 to TRBJ1-1; 9 positions agree with TRBD1. This CDR3 comprises 14 residues. The V segment lost 4 bases and the J segment 4 bases; nucleotides outside the gene matches: 4. Germline V gene lookup returns CDR1 SGHNT and CDR2 YENEEA. CDR3 protein: CASSSRQGGTEAFF. CDR3 nucleotides: TGTGCCAGCAGCTCAAGACAGGGGGGCACTGAAGCTTTCTTT.

With respect to this clone: One end of the junction varies from germline; a read error may be responsible. V and J are TRBV10-2 and TRBJ1-2; unclear D gene. This CDR3 is built from 15 residues. The germline CDR1 and CDR2 sequences are WSHSY and SAAADI. CDR3 in amino acids: CAISESVLGWYGYTF. CDR3 bases: TGCGCCATCAGTGAGTCGGTTTTGGGATGGTATGGCTACACCTTC.

This clone was seen just once. The rearrangement links TRBV29-1 to TRBJ1-3; D gene uncertain. The CDR3 is 14 residues long. Looked up from germline, CDR1 is SQVTM and CDR2 is ANQGSEA. V was cut by 1 base and J by 9 bases, with 16 bases left in between. Here the CDR3 DNA reads TGCAGCGTTGAAGTCTCACAAATAGGGAGCACCATATATTTT. Encoded protein: CSVEVSQIGSTIYF.

The chain has TRBV28 and TRBJ2-7, with TRBD1 matching over 9 bases. This CDR3 spans 15 amino acids. Germline loops: CDR1 MDHEN, CDR2 SYDVKM. V lost 7 bases, J lost 5 bases, and 12 bases stayed unmatched. CDR3 amino acids: CASTYSGQGLDEQYF. The CDR3 DNA reads TGTGCCAGCACCTATAGCGGACAGGGGTTGGACGAGCAGTACTTC. The full variable domain, completed using reference TRBV28 and TRBJ2-7, is DVKVTQSSRYLVKRTGEKVFLECVQDMDHENMFWYRQDPGLGLRLIYFSYDVKMKEKGDIPEGYSVSREKKERFSLILESASTNQTSMYLCASTYSGQGLDEQYFGPGTRLTVT.

V gene TRBV9 combines with J gene TRBJ2-1; no firm D call. This CDR3 is 15 amino acids long. V was trimmed by 5 bases and J by 2 bases, leaving 14 bases between them. In germline, CDR1 is SGDLS, CDR2 YYNGEE. CDR3 sequence (DNA): TGTGCCAGCAGTGAACTTTTCACTGCCTACAATGAGCAGTTCTTC. Amino acid sequence: CASSELFTAYNEQFF.

This rearrangement joins TRBV25-1 to TRBJ1-4; no clear D gene. Looked up from germline, CDR1 is MGHDK and CDR2 is SYGVNS. The CDR3 consists of 17 residues. V shed 4 bases and J shed 0 bases, with 15 bases lying between them. In DNA form, the CDR3 reads TGTGCCAGCAGTGCGATTAGAGTAAGCGCAACTAATGAAAAACTGTTTTTT. Translated, it gives CASSAIRVSATNEKLFF.

This chain joins TRBV28 and TRBJ2-3, with 8 positions matching TRBD2. Germline V CDR1 and CDR2: MDHEN, SYDVKM. CDR3 size: 17 residues. The ends lost 5 bases at V and 2 bases at J; junction bases unmatched: 12. DNA of the CDR3: TGTGCCAGCAGTCCCAGAGGTGATAGCGGGGTCACAGATACGCAGTATTTT. The encoded protein is CASSPRGDSGVTDTQYF.

This clone was picked up one time. V and J are TRBV16 and TRBJ2-3, with 8 bases that match TRBD2. The ends lost 4 bases at V and 3 bases at J; junction bases unmatched: 9. Germline loops: CDR1 KGHSY, CDR2 FQNENV. CDR3 size: 16 residues. The CDR3 region is CASSPEGGGGTDTQYF. In nucleotides, the CDR3 is TGTGCCAGCAGCCCCGAAGGAGGCGGGGGGACAGATACGCAGTATTTT.

This sequence joins TRBV10-2 and TRBJ1-5; the D is unclear. Germline V gene sequence: CDR1 WSHSY, CDR2 SAAADI. Trimming cost V 4 bases and J 9 bases, with 19 bases left between them. This CDR3 contains 15 residues. The CDR3 bases are TGCGCCAGCAGTGGACTTGAAACTCGGGAGGGGCCCCAGCATTTT. Its translation: CASSGLETREGPQHF.

The CDR3 here is CASSTKTGEGSYNEQFF. For the CDR3, the DNA is TGTGCCAGCAGCACAAAAACAGGGGAGGGGTCCTACAATGAGCAGTTCTTC. J is TRBJ2-1 and V is TRBV11-3, with D possibly being TRBD1 or TRBD2 (7 bases each). Germline V gene sequence: CDR1 SGHNT, CDR2 YENEEA. This CDR3 contains 17 residues. The V end lost 5 bases, the J end lost 1 base, and 18 bases lay between the germline ends. Based on the CDR3 plus reference TRBV11-3 and TRBJ2-1, the full variable domain is EAGVVQSPRYKIIEKKQPVAFWCNPISGHNTLYWYLQNLGQGPELLIRYENEEAVDDSQLPKDRFSAERLKGVDSTLKIQPAELGDSAVYLCASSTKTGEGSYNEQFFGPGTRLTVL.

In its sample, this clone was seen a few times. This rearrangement joins TRBV19 to TRBJ2-1, with 10 nucleotides matching TRBD1. The CDR3 runs to 13 residues. J gave up 3 bases and V 9 bases, and 2 bases lay outside the gene matches. Germline V gives CDR1 LNHDA, CDR2 SQIVND (reference sequence). In DNA form, the CDR3 reads TGTGCCAGCCGGGACAGGGGCTACAATGAGCAGTTCTTC. Translated, it gives CASRDRGYNEQFF.

The rearrangement links TRBV6-8 to TRBJ2-7; 7 bases align to TRBD1. This CDR3 spans 16 amino acids. With V trimmed by 7 bases and J by 0 bases, 12 bases remained unmatched. Per germline, CDR1 MNHGY and CDR2 SAAAGT. The chain's CDR3 is CASTQRGQIGSYEQYF. DNA of the CDR3: TGTGCCAGCACCCAAAGGGGACAGATAGGCTCCTACGAGCAGTACTTC.

This chain links TRBV30 with TRBJ2-1; D tentatively reads TRBD1 or TRBD2 (6 bases each). This CDR3 comprises 15 residues. Germline loops: CDR1 GTSNPN, CDR2 SVGIG (reference sequence). Trimming cost V 2 bases and J 1 base, with 12 bases left between them. CDR3 sequence: CAWSNTGRSYNEQFF. DNA for the CDR3: TGTGCCTGGAGTAACACAGGGAGGTCCTACAATGAGCAGTTCTTC.

The V gene is TRBV28, the J gene TRBJ2-3, with 13 bases lining up with TRBD2. Germline CDR1 MDHEN, CDR2 SYDVKM. Losses at the gene ends were 6 bases for V and 4 bases for J; bases not matched to a gene: 10. This CDR3 is 17 amino acids long. CDR3 nucleotide sequence: TGTGCCAGCAGCCCTCGGACTAGCGGGAGAGTAGCAGATACGCAGTATTTT. Translating it yields CASSPRTSGRVADTQYF.

The chain recombines TRBV18 with TRBJ1-1; TRBD1 aligns across 7 bases. The trim removed 3 bases at V and 5 bases at J, leaving 9 bases unmatched. Germline values: CDR1 KGHSH, CDR2 LQKENI. The CDR3 is 15 residues long. CDR3 nucleotide sequence: TGTGCCAGCTCACCTCGGACAGGCGGTGGGACTGAAGCTTTCTTT. Its protein product is CASSPRTGGGTEAFF.

This rearrangement joins TRBV23-1 to TRBJ1-1, with unresolved D. TRBV23-1 counts as an open reading frame of uncertain function. CDR3 length equals 13 residues. Trimming cost V 6 bases and J 3 bases, with 11 bases left between them. CDR3 loop: CASSLYQDTEAFF. CDR3 bases: TGCGCCAGCAGCTTGTACCAGGACACTGAAGCTTTCTTT.

V is TRBV29-1 and J is TRBJ2-3, with D possibly matching TRBD2 (6 bases). The CDR3 length is 15 residues. V dropped 1 base and J dropped 4 bases, with 15 bases sitting between them. Germline CDR1 is SQVTM and CDR2 is ANQGSEA. The CDR3 protein is CSVEGGLYGADTQYF. The CDR3 DNA is TGCAGCGTTGAAGGGGGACTTTATGGGGCAGATACGCAGTATTTT.

The CDR3 DNA is TGCGCCAGTCAACTGGGGGAAGTAGCCTACGAGCAGTACTTC. It is translated as CASQLGEVAYEQYF. The chain employs TRBV5-1 and TRBJ2-7; either TRBD1 or TRBD2 may fit D (5 bases each). Trimming removed 8 bases from V and 2 bases from J, with 17 bases in between. Germline loops: CDR1 SGHRS, CDR2 YFSETQ. The CDR3 covers 14 residues.

The chain recombines TRBV6-8 with TRBJ1-4; 9 bases agree with TRBD1. The CDR3 runs to 15 residues. The junction had 4 bases not matched to a gene; V was cut back by 0 bases and J by 8 bases. Germline-derived CDR1 and CDR2 are MNHGY and SAAAGT. In DNA form, the CDR3 reads TGTGCCAGCAGTTACTCGAATACAGGGGGCGAAAAACTGTTTTTT. It translates to CASSYSNTGGEKLFF.

This clone was picked up one time. The chain carries TRBV18 and TRBJ2-7; TRBD2 agrees at 10 bases. The J segment lost 3 bases and the V segment lost 3 bases, leaving 5 bases of the junction unmatched. Germline loops: CDR1 KGHSH, CDR2 LQKENI. The CDR3 contains 15 residues. The chain's CDR3 is CASSPASGGDYEQYF. The CDR3 nucleotides read TGTGCCAGCTCACCCGCTAGCGGGGGAGACTACGAGCAGTACTTC. Using reference TRBV18 and TRBJ2-7 for the parts outside the CDR3, the full variable domain is NAGVMQNPRHLVRRRGQEARLRCSPMKGHSHVYWYRQLPEEGLKFMVYLQKENIIDESGMPKERFSAEFPKEGPSILRIQQVVRGDSAAYFCASSPASGGDYEQYFGPGTRLTVT.

The rearrangement joins TRBV18 to TRBJ1-3, with D possibly TRBD1 on 6 matching bases. Germline-derived CDR1 and CDR2 are KGHSH and LQKENI. With 3 bases removed from V and 0 bases from J, the gap between germline ends came to 15 bases. This CDR3 has 17 residues. The CDR3 coding sequence is TGTGCCAGCTCACCCCAGACAGGCCCCTCCTCTGGAAACACCATATATTTT. Protein product: CASSPQTGPSSGNTIYF.

The chain couples TRBV6-7 to TRBJ2-2; D is unresolved. TRBV6-7 is placed among ORFs of uncertain function. CDR3 length: 11 residues. V gave up 4 bases and J gave up 7 bases, with 4 bases separating them. The CDR3 sequence is CASSFSGELFF. In nucleotides, the CDR3 is TGTGCCAGCAGTTTCAGCGGGGAGCTGTTTTTT.

V and J are TRBV2 and TRBJ2-7; D gene uncertain. Trimming removed 6 bases at V and 3 bases at J, with 12 bases between. There are 13 residues in the CDR3. The germline gives CDR1 SNHLY, CDR2 FYNNEI. CDR3 nucleotide sequence: TGTGCCAGCAGCTCCGGACCTAACTACGAGCAGTACTTC. It codes for CASSSGPNYEQYF.

Only a few counts were recorded for this clone. CDR3 DNA: TGTGCCAGCAGTTACTCGGGGTCAGAGAACACTGAAGCTTTCTTT. This sequence encodes CASSYSGSENTEAFF. The chain links TRBV6-8 to TRBJ1-1; D is uncertain. Germline CDR1 reads MNHGY; CDR2 reads SAAAGT. Trimming left V 0 bases short and J 1 base short, with 9 bases between. CDR3 length equals 15 residues.

V gene TRBV28 combines with J gene TRBJ1-1; D is ambiguous. Germline CDR1 MDHEN, CDR2 SYDVKM. The CDR3 sequence is 13 residues long. Trimming shortened V by 7 bases and J by 2 bases, and 11 bases separated the two germline ends. The DNA for the CDR3 is TGTGCCAGCATACGGTCCCCCAACACTGAAGCTTTCTTT. Translated: CASIRSPNTEAFF.

This clone was seen a single time. The CDR3 loop reads CASGLLAGGGTGELFF. The CDR3 region has the DNA TGTGCTAGTGGTTTACTAGCGGGAGGCGGAACCGGGGAGCTGTTTTTT. The rearrangement links TRBV16 to TRBJ2-2; TRBD2 matches 12 bases. From germline, CDR1 is KGHSY and CDR2 FQNENV. The CDR3 consists of 16 residues.

The chain joins TRBV6-8 to TRBJ2-6; D gene unclear. The CDR3 loop spans 15 amino acids. Germline CDR1 is MNHGY and CDR2 is SAAAGT. The V end lost 4 bases, the J end lost 1 base, and 8 bases lay between the germline ends. The CDR3 sequence is CASSFRGSGANVLTF. For the CDR3, the DNA is TGTGCCAGCAGTTTCCGAGGTTCTGGGGCCAACGTCCTGACTTTC.

The chain uses TRBV7-6 and TRBJ2-1; 11 bases are a match to TRBD2. V was clipped by 5 bases and J by 9 bases; unmatched bases: 18. CDR3 length: 18 residues. Germline V gives CDR1 SGHVS, CDR2 FNYEAQ. CDR3 coding DNA: TGTGCCAGCAGCCCCTCCTCTGTAGCGGGAGGGTGGTTGCGTGAGCAGTTCTTC. It specifies CASSPSSVAGGWLREQFF.

The chain carries TRBV15 and TRBJ1-2; 7 bases align to TRBD1. This CDR3 is built from 17 residues. J was trimmed by 6 bases and V by 3 bases; bases with no gene match: 16. Per the germline V gene, CDR1 is LNHNV and CDR2 is YYDKDF (reference sequence). The CDR3 DNA reads as TGTGCCACCAGCAGTCCTGGGCAGGGGGTACTGAGGAATGGCTACACCTTC. This gives the protein CATSSPGQGVLRNGYTF.

The rearrangement joins TRBV18 to TRBJ2-2; TRBD1 is a possible D gene (5 bases). Germline lookup yields CDR1 KGHSH and CDR2 LQKENI. V was cut by 5 bases and J by 4 bases, with 14 bases left in between. This CDR3 has 15 residues. The CDR3 sequence: CASSSQGQSTGELFF. The CDR3 DNA reads TGTGCCAGCTCATCCCAGGGTCAGAGCACCGGGGAGCTGTTTTTT.